This TCR beta chain is drawn from a study of T cell changes during pregnancy in multiple sclerosis. The CDR3 spans 15 residues. The V gene end was trimmed by 5 bases and the J gene end by 5 bases; junction bases not matched to a gene: 9. Germline V CDR1 and CDR2: LNHDA, SQIVND (reference sequence). The method was immunoSEQ multiplex PCR; TCRdb's version includes in-frame clones alone and lacks a portion of them. The table has about 40,000 clones, more than 80% seen once. The chain joins TRBV19 to TRBJ1-5; 7 nucleotides match TRBD1. The clonotype originates from a female donor with multiple sclerosis, enrolled in a pregnancy study. The sample here was CD4+ T cells from peripheral blood mononuclear cells, taken in the third trimester of pregnancy. The CDR3 here is CASSSDRVEYQPQHF. The CDR3 nucleotides read TGTGCCAGTAGTTCTGACAGGGTTGAGTATCAGCCCCAGCATTTT.